This T cell receptor beta chain was identified during a study of human T cells and chemical hapten exposure. In the study overall: From small differences in pooled library volume came most of the variation in per-sample TCR yields. Overall study results and limits: The study found that DPC sensitization did not change TCRs above 1 in 1000 frequency.

V was shortened by 2 bases and J by 8 bases, with 7 bases between the two germline ends. The CDR3 sequence is 11 residues long. Germline CDR1 and CDR2: SGHRS and YFSETQ. The study's library attached unique molecular identifiers to single cDNA molecules. As originally analysed: A per-sample median of 95,638 TCRs was observed, with a range of roughly 20,000 to 690,600. TCRdb called the reads again in MiXCR, with one record for every CDR3 protein. The V and J calls come from TCRdb's annotation, not from the publication. The sample comprises fewer than 150,000 distinct CDR3 sequences, about 8.9% of which are singletons, and more than 1.3% rests with the top ten. Unfractionated whole blood served as the source for total RNA extraction. This clonotype was observed a handful of times. Its antigen is unidentified.

The TCR sequence derives from a human donor in good health. Some clones in this sample may be carry-over from other donors' samples. Source material: whole blood. J is TRBJ1-2 and V is TRBV5-1; tentative D call: TRBD1 (5 bases). For the CDR3, the DNA is TGCGCCAGCAGCTTTTCAGGGGGCTACACCTTC. Translated: CASSFSGGYTF.